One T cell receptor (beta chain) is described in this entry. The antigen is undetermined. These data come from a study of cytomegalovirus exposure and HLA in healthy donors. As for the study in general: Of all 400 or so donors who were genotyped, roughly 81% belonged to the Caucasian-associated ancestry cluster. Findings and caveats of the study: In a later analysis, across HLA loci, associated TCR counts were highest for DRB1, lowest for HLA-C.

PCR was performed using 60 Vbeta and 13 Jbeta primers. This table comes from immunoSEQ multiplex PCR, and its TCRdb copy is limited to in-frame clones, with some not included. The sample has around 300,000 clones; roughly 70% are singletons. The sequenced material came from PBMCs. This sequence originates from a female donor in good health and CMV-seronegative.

CDR3 amino acids: CASSLYPPGQGFGELFF. The CDR3 coding sequence is TGTGCCAGCAGTTTATACCCTCCGGGACAGGGGTTCGGGGAGCTGTTTTTT. The rearrangement links TRBV28 to TRBJ2-2; 10 nucleotides align to TRBD1. Germline CDR1 reads MDHEN; CDR2 reads SYDVKM. The J segment lost 7 bases and the V segment lost 1 base, leaving 9 bases of the junction unmatched. This CDR3 region has 17 residues.